One sample yielded the 24 T cell receptor beta chains listed below, sequenced in a study of blood T cell repertoires in COVID-19. The repertoire was sequenced with immunoSEQ multiplex PCR; TCRdb's copy has only in-frame clones and lacks some. The profile shows roughly 20,000 clones, around 90% of them singletons. The sequencing input was peripheral blood. Receptor source: a woman older than 75 with active COVID-19.

This rearrangement joins TRBV27 to TRBJ2-7; D is perhaps TRBD1 (5 bases). V was trimmed by 2 bases and J by 4 bases, leaving 12 bases between them. The germline V gene encodes CDR1 MNHEY and CDR2 SMNVEV (reference sequence). The CDR3 is 14 amino acids. The CDR3 region has the DNA TGTGCCAGCAGTTTAGTTAGGGGATCATACGAGCAGTACTTC. This sequence encodes CASSLVRGSYEQYF.

This chain links TRBV2 with TRBJ1-5, with a tentative D call TRBD1 (6 bases). Trimming stripped 6 bases from V and 4 bases from J, with 16 bases between. CDR1 and CDR2 (germline): SNHLY, FYNNEI. This CDR3 region has 15 residues. DNA for the CDR3: TGTGCCAGCAGCGAACAGGGTGCGGGAAATCAGCCCCAGCATTTT. It is translated as CASSEQGAGNQPQHF.

The chain has TRBV9 and TRBJ2-5; D not resolved. Germline lookup yields CDR1 SGDLS and CDR2 YYNGEE. This CDR3 comprises 16 residues. The V gene lost 3 bases and the J gene lost 1 base, with 16 bases spanning the gap. The CDR3 protein is CASSDGWQIAQETQYF. The CDR3, as DNA: TGTGCCAGCAGCGATGGGTGGCAGATAGCCCAAGAGACCCAGTACTTC.

The chain recombines TRBV3-1 (or the pseudogene TRBV3-2) with TRBJ1-2, with D unclear. This CDR3 spans 15 amino acids. Trimming shortened V by 7 bases and J by 2 bases, and 17 bases separated the two germline ends. Germline V gene lookup returns CDR1 LGHDT and CDR2 YNNKEL (reference sequence). Written as DNA, the CDR3 is TGTGCCAGCACCCCAATGGGCACAGTAAACTATGGCTACACCTTC. This translates into CASTPMGTVNYGYTF.

V is TRBV10-3 and J is TRBJ2-1, with D possibly matching TRBD2 (6 bases). V was pared by 7 bases and J by 8 bases, with 18 bases between. Per the germline V gene, CDR1 is ENHRY and CDR2 is SYGVKD. CDR3 length: 14 amino acids. The CDR3 bases are TGTGCCATCAAGGGACGGGATTGGGGGGATGAGCAGTTCTTC. It encodes CAIKGRDWGDEQFF.

This chain connects TRBV29-1 to TRBJ2-7; 9 bases agree with TRBD1. With V trimmed by 4 bases and J by 2 bases, 0 bases remained unmatched. Germline CDR1 is SQVTM and CDR2 is ANQGSEA. The length of the CDR3 is 12 residues. The CDR3: CSVGQGAYEQYF. The CDR3 DNA is TGCAGCGTTGGACAGGGGGCCTACGAGCAGTACTTC.

The CDR3 nucleotides read TGTGCCAGCAGTTACTCAGGCGGGGGGGCTCGCGAGCAGTTCTTC. This codes for CASSYSGGGAREQFF. V is TRBV6-6 and J is TRBJ2-1; TRBD2 aligns across 9 bases. Germline values: CDR1 MNHNY, CDR2 SVGAGI (reference sequence). Trimming at V came to 0 bases and at J to 10 bases, leaving 7 bases not matched to a gene. The CDR3 length is 15 residues.

This clone showed up just once. V and J are TRBV11-2 and TRBJ2-7; 12 nucleotides line up with TRBD2. Germline V gene sequence: CDR1 SGHAT, CDR2 FQNNGV. This CDR3 contains 17 residues. V shed 2 bases and J 0 bases; nucleotides not matched to a gene: 5. The CDR3 is CASSLSTSGGRSYEQYF. CDR3 DNA: TGTGCCAGCAGCTTAAGTACTAGCGGGGGGCGCTCCTACGAGCAGTACTTC.

The chain links TRBV6-2 or TRBV6-3 to TRBJ1-1; 7 bases match TRBD1. J gave up 6 bases and V 5 bases, and 9 bases lay outside the gene matches. The CDR3 covers 14 residues. Germline CDR1 MNHEY, CDR2 SVGEGT. This CDR3 is CASSTGVLGAEAFF. Here the CDR3 DNA reads TGTGCCAGCAGTACAGGGGTATTGGGGGCTGAAGCTTTCTTT.

V usage is TRBV5-5 and J usage is TRBJ2-4; tentatively, D is TRBD2 (6 bases). The V end was cut by 2 bases, the J end by 5 bases, with 14 bases between. This CDR3 comprises 15 residues. In germline, CDR1 is SGHKS, CDR2 YYEKEE (reference sequence). DNA of the CDR3: TGTGCCAGCAGCTTCTATCAGGGAGGCCAAAACATTCAGTACTTC. Protein: CASSFYQGGQNIQYF.

The V call is TRBV19, the J call TRBJ2-4; 9 bases line up with TRBD1. V shed 3 bases and J 3 bases; nucleotides not matched to a gene: 9. The CDR3 covers 17 residues. Germline CDR1 and CDR2: LNHDA and SQIVND (reference sequence). CDR3 nucleotides: TGTGCCAGTAGTATCATACCGGGACAGGGCGGCAAAAACATTCAGTACTTC. The encoded protein is CASSIIPGQGGKNIQYF. Full variable domain (rest looked up from reference TRBV19 and TRBJ2-4): DGGITQSPKYLFRKEGQNVTLSCEQNLNHDAMYWYRQDPGQGLRLIYYSQIVNDFQKGDIAEGYSVSREKKESFPLTVTSAQKNPTAFYLCASSIIPGQGGKNIQYFGAGTRLSVL.

This sequence joins TRBV4-1 and TRBJ1-2; 7 bases line up with TRBD1. V gave up 2 bases and J gave up 0 bases; unmatched junction bases: 9. Germline V lookup: CDR1 MGHRA, CDR2 YSYEKL. The CDR3 has 17 residues. The CDR3 nucleotides read TGCGCCAGCAGCCAATTCCCAGGGACAGACCCTAACTATGGCTACACCTTC. Its protein product is CASSQFPGTDPNYGYTF.

V and J are TRBV5-6 and TRBJ2-1; 16 bases fit TRBD2. The CDR3 runs to 18 residues. CDR1 and CDR2 from the germline V gene are SGHDT and YYEEEE. Trimming removed 4 bases from V and 8 bases from J; junction bases left unmatched: 12. The CDR3, as DNA: TGTGCCAGCAGCCCGGGACTAGCGGGGGGGCCGCATTCGGATGAGCAGTTCTTC. Residues: CASSPGLAGGPHSDEQFF.

The V gene is TRBV27, the J gene TRBJ1-1, with TRBD1 identical over 8 bases. J was trimmed by 5 bases and V by 6 bases; bases with no gene match: 8. CDR1 is MNHEY and CDR2 is SMNVEV in the germline V gene (reference sequence). This CDR3 has 14 residues. CDR3 in amino acids: CASRWTGRGTEAFF. CDR3 nucleotide sequence: TGTGCCAGCAGATGGACAGGGAGGGGGACTGAAGCTTTCTTT.

V and J are TRBV6-6 and TRBJ1-2; unclear D gene. The CDR3 is 12 residues long. Trimming took 7 bases from V and 5 from J, leaving 11 bases between them. Germline V CDR1 and CDR2: MNHNY, SVGAGI (reference sequence). The chain's CDR3 is CASTLEGYGYTF. CDR3 coding DNA: TGTGCCAGCACTCTAGAGGGTTATGGCTACACCTTC.

The CDR3 protein is CASSTAVPGNTIYF. The CDR3 region has the DNA TGTGCCAGCAGCACCGCGGTTCCCGGAAACACCATATATTTT. The J gene is TRBJ1-3, the V gene TRBV9; D not resolved. Germline lookup yields CDR1 SGDLS and CDR2 YYNGEE. Trimming took 4 bases from V and 4 from J, leaving 12 bases between them. CDR3 length: 14 residues.

The chain carries TRBV7-2 and TRBJ1-6, with 12 bases identical to TRBD1. The CDR3 length is 15 residues. Germline CDR1 and CDR2: SGHTA and FQGNSA. V was clipped by 5 bases and J by 7 bases; unmatched bases: 3. DNA for the CDR3: TGTGCCAGCAGCCCGGGACAGGGGGCGAATTCACCCCTCCACTTT. This sequence encodes CASSPGQGANSPLHF.

This clone has only one observation. The chain recombines TRBV11-2 with TRBJ2-5, with 9 bases fitting TRBD2. Germline CDR1 and CDR2: SGHAT and FQNNGV. This CDR3 contains 15 residues. J lost 4 bases, V lost 3 bases, and 6 bases had no gene match. Here the CDR3 reads CASSFGAGGRETQYF. The CDR3 nucleotides read TGTGCCAGCAGCTTCGGAGCGGGGGGCCGAGAGACCCAGTACTTC.

The chain couples TRBV6-5 to TRBJ2-7, with 7 bases that match TRBD1. With V trimmed by 8 bases and J by 2 bases, 6 bases remained unmatched. Germline CDR1 is MNHEY and CDR2 is SVGAGI. This CDR3 contains 13 residues. DNA for the CDR3: TGTGCCAGCTCGACAGGGTTCACCTACGAGCAGTACTTC. This codes for CASSTGFTYEQYF.

The chain recombines TRBV2 with TRBJ2-5; D perhaps matches TRBD2 (5 bases). This CDR3 spans 15 amino acids. V shed 1 base and J shed 5 bases, with 14 bases lying between them. Germline-derived CDR1 and CDR2 are SNHLY and FYNNEI. Here the CDR3 reads CASSEDGGFGETQYF. CDR3 sequence (DNA): TGTGCCAGCAGTGAAGATGGCGGGTTCGGGGAGACCCAGTACTTC.

J is TRBJ2-2 and V is TRBV6-6, with 9 nucleotides matching TRBD1. V shed 2 bases and J 5 bases; nucleotides not matched to a gene: 6. This CDR3 has 16 amino acids. Germline assignment: CDR1 MNHNY and CDR2 SVGAGI (reference sequence). The CDR3 DNA follows: TGTGCCAGCAGTTACACGACAGGGGGAGGGACCGGGGAGCTGTTTTTT. Translation gives CASSYTTGGGTGELFF.

The gene calls are TRBV6-6 and TRBJ2-7, with D possibly TRBD1 on 5 matching bases. Germline CDR1 and CDR2: MNHNY and SVGAGI (reference sequence). The V end was cut by 2 bases, the J end by 4 bases, with 18 bases between. The CDR3 is made up of 16 amino acids. This CDR3 is CASSYVVAGSGYEQYF. The CDR3 DNA is TGTGCCAGCAGTTACGTGGTGGCAGGGTCTGGTTACGAGCAGTACTTC.

This chain connects TRBV4-1 to TRBJ2-5; D not certain. The CDR3 sequence is 13 residues long. Germline V lookup: CDR1 MGHRA, CDR2 YSYEKL. Deletions cut 0 bases from V and 4 bases from J, with 6 bases between. The CDR3 spells CASSQDGRETQYF. CDR3 DNA: TGCGCCAGCAGCCAAGATGGTAGAGAGACCCAGTACTTC.

This clone was counted a few times. The chain links TRBV6-1 to TRBJ1-2; 7 bases line up with TRBD1. CDR3 length: 14 residues. V lost 3 bases and J lost 8; bases outside the gene matches: 9. Germline assignment: CDR1 MNHNS and CDR2 SASEGT. The CDR3 region has the DNA TGTGCCAGCAGTGAGATCCGGGACAGTGGCGGCTACACCTTC. This gives the protein CASSEIRDSGGYTF.